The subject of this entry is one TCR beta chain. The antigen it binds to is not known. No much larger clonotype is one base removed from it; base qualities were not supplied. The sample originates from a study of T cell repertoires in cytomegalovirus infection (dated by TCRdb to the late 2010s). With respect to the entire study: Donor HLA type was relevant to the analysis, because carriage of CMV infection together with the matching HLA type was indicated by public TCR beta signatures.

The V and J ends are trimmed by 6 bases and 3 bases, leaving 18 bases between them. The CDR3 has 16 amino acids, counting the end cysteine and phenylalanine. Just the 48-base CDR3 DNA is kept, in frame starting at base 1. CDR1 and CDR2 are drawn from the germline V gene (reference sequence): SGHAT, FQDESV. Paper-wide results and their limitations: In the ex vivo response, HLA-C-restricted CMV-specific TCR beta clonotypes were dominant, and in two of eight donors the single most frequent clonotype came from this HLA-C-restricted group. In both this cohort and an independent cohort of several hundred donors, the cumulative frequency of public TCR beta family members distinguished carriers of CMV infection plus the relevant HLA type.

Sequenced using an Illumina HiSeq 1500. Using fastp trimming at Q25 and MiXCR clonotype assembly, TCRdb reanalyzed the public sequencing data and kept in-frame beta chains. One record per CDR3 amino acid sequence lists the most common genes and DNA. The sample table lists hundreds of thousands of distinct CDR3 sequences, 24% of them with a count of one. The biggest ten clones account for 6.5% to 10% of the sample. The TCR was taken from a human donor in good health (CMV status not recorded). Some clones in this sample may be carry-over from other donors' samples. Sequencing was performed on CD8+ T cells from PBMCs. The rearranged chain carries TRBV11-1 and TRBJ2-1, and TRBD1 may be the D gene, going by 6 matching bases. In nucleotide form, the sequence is TGTGCCAGCAGTTCTTACAGGGCTCCAAGCTACAATGAGCAGTTCTTC. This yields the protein CASSSYRAPSYNEQFF.